These 23 T cell receptor beta chains came from one sample sequenced in a study of regulatory T cells in long-lasting Graves disease. For TCR beta, libraries came from iRepertoire HTBI primers and Arm-PCR of CDR3 regions. TCRdb ran MiXCR on the multiplex PCR reads and lists one entry per CDR3 protein. The sample holds about 620,000 distinct CDR3 sequences; roughly 15% are singletons and the top ten take 15% to 20%. Time point given: newly diagnosed GD, antithyroid drugs for less than 3 months. Generation of the TCR library employed RNA extracted from PBMCs. This sample was shared with a second study, whose subject was T cells in Graves' hyperthyroidism and ophthalmopathy.

Sequenced here: peripheral blood mononuclear cells (PBMCs), sampled at new diagnosis, from a patient treated with antithyroid drugs. These receptors all stem from a woman in her 30s with Graves disease.

This clonotype was observed a handful of times. The chain couples TRBV6-1 to TRBJ1-1; D perhaps matches TRBD1 (5 bases). Between the trimmed V and J ends, which lost 1 base and 0 bases, there was a span of 12 bases. This CDR3 has 16 amino acids. The germline V gene encodes CDR1 MNHNS and CDR2 SASEGT. CDR3 sequence reads: CASSEGPRGLNTEAFF. The CDR3 DNA is TGTGCCAGCAGTGAAGGCCCCCGGGGACTGAACACTGAAGCTTTCTTT.

This rearrangement joins TRBV5-5 to TRBJ2-5, with 7 nucleotides matching TRBD2. This CDR3 contains 16 residues. V trimming: 4 bases; J trimming: 1 base; junction bases outside the gene matches: 10. The germline V gene encodes CDR1 SGHKS and CDR2 YYEKEE (reference sequence). The CDR3: CASSPLAEHPQETQYF. In DNA, the CDR3 is TGTGCCAGCAGCCCCCTAGCGGAACACCCCCAAGAGACCCAGTACTTC.

The J gene is TRBJ2-2, the V gene TRBV7-9; either TRBD1 or TRBD2 may supply D (5 bases each). With 5 bases removed from V and 6 bases from J, the gap between germline ends came to 16 bases. Germline CDR1 SEHNR, CDR2 FQNEAQ (reference sequence). This CDR3 contains 15 residues. The CDR3 reads CASSDLRGVAGELFF. CDR3 nucleotide sequence: TGTGCCAGCAGCGATCTACGAGGGGTGGCCGGGGAGCTGTTTTTT.

This clonotype showed up many times. The V gene is TRBV20-1, the J gene TRBJ1-1; weak D call: TRBD1 (5 bases). The V gene's germline CDR1 is DFQATT and CDR2 SNEGSKA (reference sequence). This CDR3 has 14 amino acids. Trimming left V 4 bases short and J 4 bases short, with 16 bases between. The CDR3 coding sequence is TGCAGTGCTATGTTTGAGGGGTTGGGCACTGAAGCTTTCTTT. It translates to CSAMFEGLGTEAFF.

This clonotype was observed many times. This chain joins TRBV7-2 and TRBJ2-1; no definite D call. V shed 5 bases and J shed 10 bases, with 12 bases lying between them. This CDR3 has 12 residues. Per the germline V gene, CDR1 is SGHTA and CDR2 is FQGNSA. The CDR3, as DNA: TGTGCCAGCAGCCAGACACTGGGGGAGCAGTTCTTC. It codes for CASSQTLGEQFF.

To note about this clonotype: This may come from a read error, since a much larger clone is one base off. This chain uses TRBV6-5 with TRBJ1-2; the match to TRBD1 covers 7 bases. V trimming: 0 bases; J trimming: 3 bases; junction bases outside the gene matches: 7. This CDR3 contains 16 residues. Germline CDR1 is MNHEY and CDR2 is SVGAGI. The CDR3, as DNA: TGTGCCAGCAGTTACTCGACAGGGTGGGCCCACTATGGCTACACCTTC. This sequence encodes CASSYSTGWAHYGYTF.

The chain joins TRBV5-4 to TRBJ2-4; D unclear. This CDR3 comprises 12 residues. The germline V and J ends were trimmed by 10 bases and 8 bases, with 16 bases remaining between them. The germline V gene encodes CDR1 SGHNT and CDR2 YYREEE (reference sequence). CDR3 bases: TGTGCCTCCTCCACGGCTTCGGACATTCAGTACTTC. This sequence encodes CASSTASDIQYF.

This chain joins TRBV20-1 and TRBJ1-4; a possible D gene is TRBD1 (6 bases). Germline V CDR1 and CDR2: DFQATT, SNEGSKA (reference sequence). V lost 6 bases, J lost 0 bases, and 17 bases lay in between. The CDR3 runs to 16 residues. The chain's CDR3 is CSATPDSVATNEKLFF. The CDR3 DNA reads TGCAGTGCCACCCCGGACAGTGTTGCAACTAATGAAAAACTGTTTTTT.

This clonotype was observed many times. The V and J genes are TRBV11-2 and TRBJ1-1; the D gene is possibly TRBD1 (5 bases). This CDR3 is built from 14 residues. The germline V gene encodes CDR1 SGHAT and CDR2 FQNNGV. The ends were cut back, 5 bases at V and 3 bases at J, with 13 bases in the middle. CDR3 nucleotide sequence: TGTGCCAGCAGCCAAGGACATGGGTACACTGAAGCTTTCTTT. This translates into CASSQGHGYTEAFF.

This clonotype has more than one count but fewer than ten. The rearrangement links TRBV25-1 to TRBJ2-2; D is undetermined. The CDR3 sequence is 14 residues long. The V gene lost 4 bases and the J gene lost 2 bases, with 8 bases spanning the gap. Germline V CDR1 and CDR2: MGHDK, SYGVNS. Written as DNA, the CDR3 is TGTGCCAGCAGTGGTGAGGCTAACACCGGGGAGCTGTTTTTT. Protein sequence: CASSGEANTGELFF.

There are many counts of this clonotype. The chain couples TRBV27 to TRBJ1-2; 8 positions agree with TRBD1. Germline lookup yields CDR1 MNHEY and CDR2 SMNVEV (reference sequence). This CDR3 has 15 residues. Trimming at V came to 5 bases and at J to 4 bases, leaving 9 bases not matched to a gene. The CDR3, as DNA: TGTGCCAGCAGTCCCTGGACAGGGCAGGGCTATGGCTACACCTTC. Its translation: CASSPWTGQGYGYTF.

This clonotype was detected ten times or more. This chain joins TRBV10-3 and TRBJ2-3; D tentatively reads TRBD1 or TRBD2 (5 bases each). The CDR3 sequence is 13 residues long. Germline CDR1 ENHRY, CDR2 SYGVKD. Between the trimmed V and J ends, which lost 10 bases and 2 bases, there was a span of 13 bases. The CDR3: CATGTEDTDTQYF. CDR3 nucleotide sequence: TGTGCCACCGGGACGGAAGACACAGATACGCAGTATTTT.

This clonotype was counted ten times or more. The V call is TRBV28, the J call TRBJ1-1; 8 bases align to TRBD1. The germline V gene encodes CDR1 MDHEN and CDR2 SYDVKM. The CDR3 contains 16 residues. Trimming took 3 bases from V and 0 from J; bases not matched to a gene: 6. The CDR3: CASSFRRGRLNTEAFF. The CDR3 DNA sequence: TGTGCCAGCAGTTTTCGCAGGGGGCGGCTGAACACTGAAGCTTTCTTT.

This clonotype turned up a few times. The chain links TRBV28 to TRBJ2-2; D remains unclear. Germline V lookup: CDR1 MDHEN, CDR2 SYDVKM. Trimming shortened V by 6 bases and J by 0 bases, and 35 bases separated the two germline ends. The CDR3 contains 23 residues. The CDR3 is CASSASLFREKIGVIANTGELFF. CDR3 DNA: TGTGCCAGCAGCGCCTCCCTCTTTCGTGAAAAAATTGGGGTGATTGCGAACACCGGGGAGCTGTTTTTT.

The rearrangement joins TRBV18 to TRBJ1-5; D is uncertain. This CDR3 has 16 amino acids. Between the trimmed V and J ends, which lost 3 bases and 0 bases, there was a span of 12 bases. CDR1 and CDR2 (germline): KGHSH, LQKENI. In DNA form, the CDR3 reads TGTGCCAGCTCACCGGAGGAATTACTTAGCAATCAGCCCCAGCATTTT. Protein sequence: CASSPEELLSNQPQHF.

In this sample, this clonotype turned up a few times. CDR3 protein: CASSLSWSGTVGSPLHF. The CDR3, as DNA: TGTGCCAGCAGCTTATCGTGGTCCGGGACAGTGGGTTCACCCCTCCACTTT. This chain uses TRBV13 with TRBJ1-6; 7 positions match TRBD1. Unmatched junction bases numbered 13, after V lost 2 bases and J lost 9 bases. The CDR3 has 17 residues. Germline lookup yields CDR1 PRHDT and CDR2 FYEKMQ (reference sequence).

At least ten counts were recorded for this clonotype. V and J are TRBV7-2 and TRBJ2-7; 11 bases fit TRBD2. After removal of 4 bases from V and 3 bases from J, the junction contained 5 bases not matched to a gene. The germline V gene encodes CDR1 SGHTA and CDR2 FQGNSA. CDR3 length: 15 residues. CDR3 protein: CASSWATSGSYEQYF. In DNA, the CDR3 is TGTGCCAGCAGCTGGGCCACTAGCGGGAGCTACGAGCAGTACTTC.

This clonotype was recorded at least ten times. The chain is built from TRBV2 and TRBJ2-5; either TRBD1 or TRBD2 may supply D (6 bases each). The CDR3 is made up of 13 amino acids. Per germline, CDR1 SNHLY and CDR2 FYNNEI. V dropped 11 bases and J dropped 5 bases, with 18 bases sitting between them. In DNA form, the CDR3 reads TGTGCCTCAGGGCGCCAAGGGGGGGAGACCCAGTACTTC. Translation gives CASGRQGGETQYF.

CDR3 DNA sequence: TGTGCCAGCAGTCCCTCAAACACAGATACGCAGTATTTT. Translating it yields CASSPSNTDTQYF. The gene calls are TRBV12-3 or TRBV12-4 and TRBJ2-3; D is unresolved. Between the trimmed V and J ends, which lost 5 bases and 2 bases, there was a span of 8 bases. The CDR3 consists of 13 residues.

This clonotype was observed at least ten times. The rearrangement joins TRBV27 to TRBJ2-7, with a weak D call TRBD1 (6 bases). This CDR3 has 15 amino acids. Per the germline V gene, CDR1 is MNHEY and CDR2 is SMNVEV (reference sequence). V was pared by 2 bases and J by 5 bases, with 16 bases between. The DNA for the CDR3 is TGTGCCAGCAGTTTAGGTCCAGGGGAAGCCAACGAGCAGTACTTC. Its protein is CASSLGPGEANEQYF.

This clonotype has a count of ten or more. V usage is TRBV7-6 and J usage is TRBJ2-3, with D unclear. This CDR3 spans 12 amino acids. Germline CDR1 is SGHVS and CDR2 is FNYEAQ. V was trimmed by 4 bases and J by 4 bases, leaving 6 bases between them. DNA for the CDR3: TGTGCCAGCAGCTCGCTCTCAGATACGCAGTATTTT. The encoded protein is CASSSLSDTQYF.

This clonotype was seen ten or more times. The chain is built from TRBV11-2 and TRBJ2-7, with 7 bases lining up with TRBD2. CDR3 length: 15 amino acids. Trimming took 1 base from V and 4 from J; bases not matched to a gene: 7. From germline, CDR1 is SGHAT and CDR2 FQNNGV. The CDR3 spells CASSLGPSGFYEQYF. The DNA for the CDR3 is TGTGCCAGCAGCTTAGGTCCTAGCGGATTTTACGAGCAGTACTTC.

Many counts were recorded for this clonotype. This chain joins TRBV7-2 and TRBJ1-2; the D gene is possibly TRBD1 (6 bases). The CDR3 totals 14 residues. CDR1 and CDR2 (germline): SGHTA, FQGNSA. V lost 1 base and J lost 7, with 13 bases in between. CDR3 nucleotide sequence: TGTGCCAGCAGCTTAGGGGGGGCAGGGAGTGGCTACACCTTC. Translating gives CASSLGGAGSGYTF.